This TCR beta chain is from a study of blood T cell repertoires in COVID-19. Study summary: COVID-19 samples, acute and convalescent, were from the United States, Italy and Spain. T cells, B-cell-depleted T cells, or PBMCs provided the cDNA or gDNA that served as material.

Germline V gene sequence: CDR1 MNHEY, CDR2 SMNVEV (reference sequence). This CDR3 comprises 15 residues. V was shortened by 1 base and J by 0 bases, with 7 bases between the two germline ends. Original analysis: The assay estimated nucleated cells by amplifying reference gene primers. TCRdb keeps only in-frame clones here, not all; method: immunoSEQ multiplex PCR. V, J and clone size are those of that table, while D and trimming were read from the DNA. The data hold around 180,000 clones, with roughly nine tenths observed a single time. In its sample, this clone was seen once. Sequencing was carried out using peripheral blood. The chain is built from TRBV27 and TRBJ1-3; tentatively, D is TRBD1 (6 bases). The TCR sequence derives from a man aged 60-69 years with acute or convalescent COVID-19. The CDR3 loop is CASSLFRGSGNTIYF. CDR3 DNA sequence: TGTGCCAGCAGTTTATTCAGGGGCTCTGGAAACACCATATATTTT.